Listed below are T cell receptor beta chains from one sample, sequenced in a study of CD8 T cells in ankylosing spondylitis. Each CDR3 protein is one row after TCRdb ran MiXCR on the 5' RACE reads. The repertoire holds about 220,000 distinct CDR3 sequences, over 9.5% seen once, with over 20% in the top ten. Specimen: blood, either unsorted or a sorted T cell fraction (not recorded which). These receptors all stem from a male donor with ankylosing spondylitis or in good health (not recorded which). Both conserved end residues are part of each CDR3. D genes are given only for firm matches. Only some rows state a clone size, as once, few, many or a class for expanded clones.

CDR3 DNA	CDR3 protein	J gene	D gene	clone size	V gene	CDR3 length
TGTGCCACCAGTGATTTGACGGGCTACACCTTC	CATSDLTGYTF	TRBJ1-2	-	few	TRBV24-1	11
TGCAGTGCCGCGGGAGAGACCAAAAACATTCAGTACTTC	CSAAGETKNIQYF	TRBJ2-4	TRBD2	many	TRBV20-1	13
TGCGCCAGCAGCTACCCGGACTATTACAATGAGCAGTTCTTC	CASSYPDYYNEQFF	TRBJ2-1	-	few	TRBV5-1	14
TGTGCCAGCAGCCGCTGGGGGGCGAACACTGAAGCTTTCTTT	CASSRWGANTEAFF	TRBJ1-1	-	many	TRBV27	14
TGCAGTGCTAGGGAAACCGGGCAGGGGTTTGGAAAACTGTTTTTT	CSARETGQGFGKLFF	TRBJ1-4	-	-	TRBV20-1	15
TGCAGTGCTAGTTCAAGAGCCGGGGAGCTGTTTTTT	CSASSRAGELFF	TRBJ2-2	-	few	TRBV20-1	12
TGCGCCAGCAGCCCCGCGATAGCGGGGGTTCAAGATACGCAGTATTTT	CASSPAIAGVQDTQYF	TRBJ2-3	TRBD2	many	TRBV5-1	16
TGCAGTCCTCTGGAAGAGACCCAGTACTTC	CSPLEETQYF	TRBJ2-5	-	few	TRBV20-1	10
TGTGCCAGCAGTCCCGTAGCGGTCACAGATACGCAGTATTTT	CASSPVAVTDTQYF	TRBJ2-3	-	many	TRBV28	14
TGTGCCAGCAGTTATATTCTGGGCGAGCAGTACTTC	CASSYILGEQYF	TRBJ2-7	-	many	TRBV12-3/TRBV12-4	12
TGTGCCAGCAGACAGGGGGGGGGGCTGGGGAACACTGAAGCTTTCTTT	CASRQGGGLGNTEAFF	TRBJ1-1	TRBD1	few	TRBV7-9	16
TGTGCCAGCAGTTACAGCGGACACCAAGAGACCCAGTACTTC	CASSYSGHQETQYF	TRBJ2-5	-	many	TRBV6-5	14
TGTGCCAGCAGCTTTCCTAGCGGGGGGGGGCGGGAGACCCAGTACTTC	CASSFPSGGGRETQYF	TRBJ2-5	TRBD2	few	TRBV7-2	16
TGCGCCAGCAGCAGACTAGGGACTTTGGGCACAGATACGCAGTATTTT	CASSRLGTLGTDTQYF	TRBJ2-3	-	many	TRBV5-1	16
TGTGCCAGCAGTTTAGACGCGTCCCGGGGGAATGAGCAGTTCTTC	CASSLDASRGNEQFF	TRBJ2-1	-	many	TRBV12-3/TRBV12-4	15
TGTGCCAGCTTCTCAGCGGGTCCCGGGGCCAACGTCCTGACTTTC	CASFSAGPGANVLTF	TRBJ2-6	-	few	TRBV7-2	15
TGTGCCAGCAGCTTTTTAGCGGGACTTAGCACAGATACGCAGTATTTT	CASSFLAGLSTDTQYF	TRBJ2-3	TRBD2	many	TRBV5-6	16
TGTGCCAGCAGCACACCAGGGTTTGGCTACACCTTC	CASSTPGFGYTF	TRBJ1-2	-	few	TRBV7-3	12
TGTGCCATCAGTGAGTCGAAAGGGACAGGAGGGTACCAAGAGACCCAGTACTTC	CAISESKGTGGYQETQYF	TRBJ2-5	TRBD1	-	TRBV10-3	18
TGTGCCAGCAGCCGCTCCTATCAGCCCCAGCATTTT	CASSRSYQPQHF	TRBJ1-5	-	many	TRBV3-1	12
TGCGCCAGCAGCTTGGCGTCCGGATCCCAAGATACGCAGTATTTT	CASSLASGSQDTQYF	TRBJ2-3	-	many	TRBV5-1	15
TGCAGCGTTGAAGCTAGCGGGGGCGGAGATACGCAGTATTTT	CSVEASGGGDTQYF	TRBJ2-3	TRBD2	-	TRBV29-1	14
TGTGCCAGCAGTGGTAAAGGGGGCACTGAAGCTTTCTTT	CASSGKGGTEAFF	TRBJ1-1	-	many	TRBV25-1	13
TGTGCCTGGAGTGCATCCGGGGAAGTTTCCGAGCAGTACTTC	CAWSASGEVSEQYF	TRBJ2-7	-	many	TRBV30	14
TGCAGCGTCGCCCGGGACAGTACGCGGTATGGCTACACCTTC	CSVARDSTRYGYTF	TRBJ1-2	TRBD1	few	TRBV29-1	14
TGCAGTGCTAGAGGGGATACCTACGAGCAGTACTTC	CSARGDTYEQYF	TRBJ2-7	-	few	TRBV20-1	12
TGCAGTGCTAGAGACCCGGAAGGACCCAAAAACATTCAGTACTTC	CSARDPEGPKNIQYF	TRBJ2-4	-	-	TRBV20-1	15
TGTGCCAGCAGCCCCCCTTTAGGGGGCAAGGGGCAGTACTTC	CASSPPLGGKGQYF	TRBJ2-7	TRBD1	-	TRBV3-1	14
TGTGCCTGCAGCCAAGTGTCTAGGGGACAGAGCTCTGGGGCCAACGTCCTGACTTTC	CACSQVSRGQSSGANVLTF	TRBJ2-6	TRBD1	-	TRBV3-1	19
TGTGCCAGCAGTCCCTGGGACAGTACCTACGAGCAGTACTTC	CASSPWDSTYEQYF	TRBJ2-7	TRBD1	many	TRBV27	14
TGCGCCAGCAGCTTGGCAGGCAGGGGGACGCAGTATTTT	CASSLAGRGTQYF	TRBJ2-3	TRBD1	many	TRBV5-1	13
TGCAGTGCTAGAAAAGGAAGCTACCTCTACAATGAGCAGTTCTTC	CSARKGSYLYNEQFF	TRBJ2-1	-	few	TRBV20-1	15
TGTGCCAGCGGCAGTTCTCGCACCGGGGAGCTGTTTTTT	CASGSSRTGELFF	TRBJ2-2	-	-	TRBV6-1	13
TGTGCCAGCACCGAACCCGCGACTAGCGGGGGAGAGACCCAGTACTTC	CASTEPATSGGETQYF	TRBJ2-5	TRBD2	many	TRBV7-2	16
TGTGCCAGCAGCCAAGATTTAGGGCCGTACGAGCAGTACTTC	CASSQDLGPYEQYF	TRBJ2-7	-	many	TRBV3-1	14
TGCAGCATCCGGACGGGCAATCAGCCCCAGCATTTT	CSIRTGNQPQHF	TRBJ1-5	-	many	TRBV29-1	12
TGTGCCAGCAGTCCCGGGTACGGCACAGATACGCAGTATTTT	CASSPGYGTDTQYF	TRBJ2-3	-	many	TRBV12-3/TRBV12-4	14
TGTGCCAGCAACAGAGGGGGTGAGAACACTGAAGCTTTCTTT	CASNRGGENTEAFF	TRBJ1-1	-	many	TRBV25-1	14
TGTGCCAGCAGTTCGGCAGGGGCCCGGAATGAAAAACTGTTTTTT	CASSSAGARNEKLFF	TRBJ1-4	-	many	TRBV28	15
TGTGCCAGCAGCCCCATGCATTTGACCGTCACTGGGACCCAGTACTTC	CASSPMHLTVTGTQYF	TRBJ2-5	-	few	TRBV5-5	16
TGTGCCAGCACTCTCGGTCAGGACACTGAAGCTTTCTTT	CASTLGQDTEAFF	TRBJ1-1	-	-	TRBV12-3/TRBV12-4	13
TGCAGCGTTGACTCAGGGAAAGGACAGCCCCAGCATTTT	CSVDSGKGQPQHF	TRBJ1-5	-	many	TRBV29-1	13
TGTGCCAGCAGCCCCCGACGCGGAACACAAGAGACCCAGTACTTC	CASSPRRGTQETQYF	TRBJ2-5	-	-	TRBV3-1	15
TGTGCCACCCAAGTAAGCAGCGGGGAGTACGAGCAGTACTTC	CATQVSSGEYEQYF	TRBJ2-7	TRBD2	many	TRBV24-1	14
TGTGCCAGCAGTTTATACTTTAGGACAGGGGGCGCCTACGAGCAGTACTTC	CASSLYFRTGGAYEQYF	TRBJ2-7	TRBD1	few	TRBV27	17
TGTGCCGTTGGGGGGGGGGACACTGAAGCTTTCTTT	CAVGGGDTEAFF	TRBJ1-1	-	-	TRBV10-3	12
TGTGCCAGCAGCTTAGCGGGACAGCCCGAAGCTTTCTTT	CASSLAGQPEAFF	TRBJ1-1	TRBD1	-	TRBV7-6	13
TGTGCCAGCAGCTTAGTACTAGCGGGGGGCGAGCAGTACTTC	CASSLVLAGGEQYF	TRBJ2-7	TRBD2	-	TRBV7-2	14
TGCAGCGTTGCCCTCCTCTCTGGAAACACCATATATTTT	CSVALLSGNTIYF	TRBJ1-3	-	-	TRBV29-1	13
TGTGCCAGCAGTAGGGGGACAGGGGTTACAGATACGCAGTATTTT	CASSRGTGVTDTQYF	TRBJ2-3	TRBD1	few	TRBV12-3/TRBV12-4	15
TGTGCCAGCAGCCACGCACGCCCGGTCTCCTACGAGCAGTACTTC	CASSHARPVSYEQYF	TRBJ2-7	-	many	TRBV27	15
TGCGCCAGCAGCTCCTCTGGACAAAACAATGAGCAGTTCTTC	CASSSSGQNNEQFF	TRBJ2-1	-	many	TRBV5-1	14
TGCAGTGCTAGAGCTGGATACACCATATATTTT	CSARAGYTIYF	TRBJ1-3	-	-	TRBV20-1	11
TGTGCCAGCAGCTTAGAGTATTCAGTTGATAATTCACCCCTCCACTTT	CASSLEYSVDNSPLHF	TRBJ1-6	-	many	TRBV7-6	16
TGCAGTGCAAGGATTCACAGGGGTTTCAATGATGGCTACACCTTC	CSARIHRGFNDGYTF	TRBJ1-2	TRBD1	few	TRBV20-1	15
TGCGCCATAAGCGGCCTATCGCAAGAGACCCAGTACTTC	CAISGLSQETQYF	TRBJ2-5	-	many	TRBV5-1	13
TGCGCCAGCAGCTTGGATCCTAGCGCCACAGATACGCAGTATTTT	CASSLDPSATDTQYF	TRBJ2-3	-	many	TRBV5-1	15